This T cell receptor (beta chain) derives from a study of T cells after yellow fever vaccination. Background on the study: It was SMART-Seq v4 Ultra Low Input that prepared the fractions with low cell numbers. Whole-study results and caveats: In FACS-sorted repertoires, abundant clonotypes from the bulk population could appear as contaminants. Weaker overall was a secondary response that nonetheless peaked faster, on day 5 versus 15.

About this clonotype itself: Its target is not known.

CDR1 SGHNT and CDR2 YYREEE come from the germline V gene (reference sequence). This CDR3 has 15 residues. Trimming left V 5 bases short and J 0 bases short, with 11 bases between. Universal primer sites and UMIs were introduced during 5'RACE template-switching synthesis of TCR cDNA. TCRdb itself ran the 5' RACE reads through MiXCR, one entry per CDR3 protein. The sample has under 550,000 distinct CDR3 sequences, roughly 22% seen once. This clonotype originated in a man aged 18 to 30 who received the YFV17D yellow fever vaccine. Sequencing used PBMCs, obtained approximately 22 days after the first yellow fever vaccination. The J gene is TRBJ1-4, the V gene TRBV5-4, with D uncertain. Written as DNA, the CDR3 is TGTGCCAGCAGAAAGACGGGTGCAACTAATGAAAAACTGTTTTTT. This gives the protein CASRKTGATNEKLFF.